These 10 T cell receptor beta chains share one sample of origin, sequenced in a study of T cell responses to AZD1222 COVID-19 vaccine. TCRdb keeps only in-frame clones here, not all; method: immunoSEQ multiplex PCR. Of around 84,000 clones in the sample, approximately 83% were seen once. This specimen consisted of peripheral blood, obtained 28 days after the second AZD1222 dose. These receptors came from an adult who received the AZD1222 COVID-19 vaccine.

This chain connects TRBV11-2 to TRBJ2-3; tentatively, D is TRBD1 or TRBD2 (5 bases each). Germline CDR1 SGHAT, CDR2 FQNNGV. Trimming removed 2 bases from V and 1 base from J, with 10 bases in between. The CDR3 totals 15 residues. CDR3 DNA sequence: TGTGCCAGCAGCTTAAGAAGGGGAGGCACAGATACGCAGTATTTT. Its protein product is CASSLRRGGTDTQYF.

The genes are TRBV5-4 and TRBJ2-7; no clear D. With 0 bases removed from V and 5 bases from J, the gap between germline ends came to 15 bases. Germline V gene sequence: CDR1 SGHNT, CDR2 YYREEE (reference sequence). The CDR3 runs to 15 residues. CDR3 amino acids: CASSLGAAGYNEQYF. In DNA form, the CDR3 reads TGTGCCAGCAGCTTGGGGGCGGCAGGTTACAACGAGCAGTACTTC.

The V and J genes are TRBV9 and TRBJ1-3, with a possible D match to TRBD1 (5 bases). The CDR3 spans 14 residues. V shed 6 bases and J shed 2 bases, with 12 bases lying between them. CDR1 and CDR2 from the germline V gene are SGDLS and YYNGEE. CDR3 DNA sequence: TGTGCCAGCACCACGGGGGTACCTGGAAACACCATATATTTT. Its protein product is CASTTGVPGNTIYF. The complete variable domain, with remaining parts taken from reference TRBV9 and TRBJ1-3, reads DSGVTQTPKHLITATGQRVTLRCSPRSGDLSVYWYQQSLDQGLQFLIQYYNGEERAKGNILERFSAQQFPDLHSELNLSSLELGDSALYFCASTTGVPGNTIYFGEGSWLTVV.

CDR3 in DNA: TGTGCCAGCAGTGAACCCCAGGGGGCAGGTCAGCCCCAGCATTTT. It yields the protein CASSEPQGAGQPQHF. This chain connects TRBV6-1 to TRBJ1-5; TRBD1 aligns across 8 bases. The junction had 6 bases not matched to a gene; V was cut back by 2 bases and J by 6 bases. This CDR3 has 15 residues. Germline V lookup: CDR1 MNHNS, CDR2 SASEGT.

The chain recombines TRBV27 with TRBJ2-7, with a possible D match to TRBD1 (5 bases). CDR3 length: 14 amino acids. Between the trimmed V and J ends, which lost 5 bases and 3 bases, there was a span of 14 bases. Germline-derived CDR1 and CDR2 are MNHEY and SMNVEV (reference sequence). CDR3 nucleotide sequence: TGTGCCAGCAGTGCCTCCGTAGGGGTCTACGAGCAGTACTTC. The encoded protein is CASSASVGVYEQYF.

J is TRBJ2-1 and V is TRBV5-6, with 9 nucleotides matching TRBD2. Germline assignment: CDR1 SGHDT and CDR2 YYEEEE. This CDR3 has 16 residues. Germline trimming cut 4 bases from V and 6 bases from J; bases unmatched to any gene: 11. The CDR3 is CASSRKLAGAGNEQFF. The CDR3 nucleotides are TGTGCCAGCAGCCGAAAATTAGCGGGGGCGGGCAATGAGCAGTTCTTC.

This clone turned up a few times. The genes are TRBV6-2 or TRBV6-3 and TRBJ2-7; D is unresolved. From germline, CDR1 is MNHEY and CDR2 SVGEGT. The V and J ends lost 5 bases and 0 bases respectively, with 11 bases between them. The CDR3 contains 14 residues. CDR3 nucleotides: TGTGCCAGCAGTACAGACACGTACTCCTACGAGCAGTACTTC. Protein sequence: CASSTDTYSYEQYF.

This rearrangement joins TRBV30 to TRBJ1-3; no firm D call. Trimming cost V 5 bases and J 0 bases, with 11 bases left between them. Germline V gene sequence: CDR1 GTSNPN, CDR2 SVGIG (reference sequence). The CDR3 loop spans 14 amino acids. As DNA, the CDR3 is TGTGCCTGGGGCACGGGGAGCTCTGGAAACACCATATATTTT. This encodes CAWGTGSSGNTIYF.

The V gene is TRBV28, the J gene TRBJ2-7, with D unclear. CDR1 MDHEN and CDR2 SYDVKM come from the germline V gene. Between the trimmed V and J ends, which lost 3 bases and 6 bases, there was a span of 15 bases. The CDR3 sequence is 14 residues long. CDR3 loop: CASSFNRVLGEQYF. The CDR3 DNA sequence: TGTGCCAGCAGTTTTAATAGGGTATTGGGCGAGCAGTACTTC.

The rearrangement links TRBV19 to TRBJ2-3; no clear D gene. Germline V gene lookup returns CDR1 LNHDA and CDR2 SQIVND (reference sequence). The CDR3 contains 13 residues. Trimming took off 1 base at V and 2 bases at J, with 4 bases between the two ends. The CDR3 DNA sequence: TGTGCCAGTAGTATAGGTTTCACAGATACGCAGTATTTT. The encoded protein is CASSIGFTDTQYF.